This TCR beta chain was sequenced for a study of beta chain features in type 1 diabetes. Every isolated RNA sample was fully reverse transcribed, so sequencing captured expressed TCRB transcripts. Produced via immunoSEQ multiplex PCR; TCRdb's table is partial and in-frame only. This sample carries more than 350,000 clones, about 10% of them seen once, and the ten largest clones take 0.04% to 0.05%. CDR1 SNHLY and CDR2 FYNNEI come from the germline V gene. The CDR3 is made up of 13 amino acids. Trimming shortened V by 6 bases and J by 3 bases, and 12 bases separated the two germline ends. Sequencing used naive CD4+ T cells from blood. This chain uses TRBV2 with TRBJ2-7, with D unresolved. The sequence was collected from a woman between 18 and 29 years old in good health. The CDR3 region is CASSVGQVYEQYF. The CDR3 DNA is TGTGCCAGCAGCGTAGGGCAGGTCTACGAGCAGTACTTC.